This TCR beta chain was sequenced for a study of blood T cell repertoires in COVID-19. Study overall: There were acute and convalescent COVID-19 samples, and they came from the United States, Italy and Spain. T cells, B-cell-depleted T cells, or PBMCs supplied cDNA or gDNA.

The V gene end was trimmed by 3 bases and the J gene end by 1 base; junction bases not matched to a gene: 6. Germline V gene lookup returns CDR1 LNHDA and CDR2 SQIVND (reference sequence). The CDR3 runs 15 residues. Authors' methods: The authors estimated nucleated cell counts from reference gene primer amplification. Measured with immunoSEQ multiplex PCR; TCRdb has only the in-frame clones, and not every one. The V and J calls and the clone size are those of that table, but D and trimming were determined from the DNA. The sample lists 150,000 or so clones, roughly four fifths occurring once. The chain carries TRBV19 and TRBJ2-7; 7 nucleotides line up with TRBD1. This clonotype was obtained from a human donor with acute or convalescent COVID-19. The donor label of this sample is uncertain. The source material was peripheral blood. The CDR3 DNA sequence: TGTGCCAGTAGTATTGGACAGGCTGTATCCTACGAGCAGTACTTC. Translated, it gives CASSIGQAVSYEQYF.